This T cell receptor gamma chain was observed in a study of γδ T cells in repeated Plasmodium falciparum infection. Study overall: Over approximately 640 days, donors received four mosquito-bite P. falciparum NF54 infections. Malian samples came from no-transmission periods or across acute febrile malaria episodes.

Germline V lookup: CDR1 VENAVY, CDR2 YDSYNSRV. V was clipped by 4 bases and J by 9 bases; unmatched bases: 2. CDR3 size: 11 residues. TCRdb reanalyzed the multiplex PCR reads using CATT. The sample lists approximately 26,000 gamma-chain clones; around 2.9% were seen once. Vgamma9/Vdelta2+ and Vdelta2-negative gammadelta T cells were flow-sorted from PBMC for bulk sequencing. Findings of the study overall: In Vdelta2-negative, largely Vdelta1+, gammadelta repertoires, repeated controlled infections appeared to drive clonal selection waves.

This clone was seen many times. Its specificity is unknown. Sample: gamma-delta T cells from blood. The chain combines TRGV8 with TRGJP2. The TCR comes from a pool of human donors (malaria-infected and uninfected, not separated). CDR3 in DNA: TGTGCCACCTGGGAAAATTGGATCAAGACGTTT. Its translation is CATWENWIKTF.